This T cell receptor beta chain was retrieved from a study of post-analysis software for immune sequencing data. Study information: In terms of disease course, relapsing-remitting, secondary progressive and progressive-relapsing multiple sclerosis were included. Findings and caveats of the study: When compared against controls, multiple sclerosis patients showed significantly lower normalized Chao1 diversity. The authors found that F measure strongly co-clustered same-batch samples.

Carried by the TCR beta cDNA libraries were unique molecular identifiers. Out of roughly 0.85 to 10 million T cells, about 500,000 cDNA molecules were generated. TCRdb redid the calling of the PCR reads with MiXCR, one entry per CDR3 protein. The table has 350,000 to 500,000 distinct CDR3 sequences, about 40% seen once; the top ten hold under 9%. In the case of this clonotype: Its antigen is currently unknown.

The TCR comes from a girl aged 2-10 years with multiple sclerosis. Sequencing was performed on blood.

CDR3 sequence: CASNSNSGENTEAFF. The CDR3 DNA follows: TGTGCCAGCAACTCTAATTCCGGGGAGAACACTGAAGCTTTCTTT. This chain uses TRBV7-9 with TRBJ1-1, with unresolved D. V lost 7 bases, J lost 1 base, and 16 bases lay in between. In germline, CDR1 is SEHNR, CDR2 FQNEAQ (reference sequence). The CDR3 length is 15 residues.